The 24 T cell receptor beta chains given below trace back to one sample, sequenced in a study of neurological immune-mediated disorders. TCRdb re-derived calls from the 5' RACE reads in MiXCR, one entry per CDR3 protein. The sample has 65,000 to 85,000 distinct CDR3 sequences, 3.2% seen once; the top ten hold about 5%. Material for sequencing was PBMCs. Receptors originate from a woman between 45 and 60 years old with multiple sclerosis.

This clonotype was counted at least ten times. This chain connects TRBV10-3 to TRBJ1-4; D gene uncertain. CDR3 size: 13 residues. The ends were cut back, 0 bases at V and 8 bases at J, with 7 bases in the middle. The germline CDR1 and CDR2 sequences are ENHRY and SYGVKD. DNA for the CDR3: TGTGCCATCAGTGAGTCCCCCGACGAAAAACTGTTTTTT. The encoded protein is CAISESPDEKLFF.

The sample holds many counts of this clonotype. CDR3 sequence reads: CASSGSGLTGYTF. The CDR3 DNA sequence: TGTGCCAGCAGTGGATCCGGACTGACTGGCTACACCTTC. This rearrangement joins TRBV12-3 or TRBV12-4 to TRBJ1-2; D ambiguous. CDR3 length: 13 residues. V lost 5 bases, J lost 7 bases, and 14 bases lay in between.

This clonotype was counted at least ten times. The chain uses TRBV7-2 and TRBJ2-7; D remains ambiguous. Germline values: CDR1 SGHTA, CDR2 FQGNSA. The CDR3 has 17 amino acids. Trimming took 2 bases from V and 2 from J, leaving 19 bases between them. The CDR3 nucleotides are TGTGCCAGCAGCTTAACAGAGGACCAGCCTAAAACCTACGAGCAGTACTTC. As protein: CASSLTEDQPKTYEQYF. Together with reference TRBV7-2 and TRBJ2-7, the CDR3 gives the full variable domain: GAGVSQSPSNKVTEKGKDVELRCDPISGHTALYWYRQSLGQGLEFLIYFQGNSAPDKSGLPSDRFSAERTGGSVSTLTIQRTQQEDSAVYLCASSLTEDQPKTYEQYFGPGTRLTVT.

This clonotype was recorded at least ten times. This chain connects TRBV6-5 to TRBJ2-3; possible D gene TRBD2, 5 bases. V was cut by 5 bases and J by 1 base, with 19 bases left in between. There are 17 residues in the CDR3. Germline loops: CDR1 MNHEY, CDR2 SVGAGI. CDR3 amino acids: CASSRSTRAGGTDTQYF. For the CDR3, the DNA is TGTGCCAGCAGTAGGTCTACACGGGCGGGTGGCACAGATACGCAGTATTTT.

This clonotype appeared many times. This chain links TRBV20-1 with TRBJ2-2; TRBD1 matches 7 bases. Trimming took 2 bases from V and 2 from J; bases not matched to a gene: 2. The CDR3 loop spans 14 amino acids. CDR1 and CDR2 from the germline V gene are DFQATT and SNEGSKA (reference sequence). CDR3 region: CSARHRGNTGELFF. DNA of the CDR3: TGCAGTGCTAGACACAGGGGAAACACCGGGGAGCTGTTTTTT.

This clonotype was counted at least ten times. V usage is TRBV21-1 and J usage is TRBJ2-3. TRBV21-1 is a known pseudogene. The length of the CDR3 is 15 residues. The CDR3 DNA follows: TGTGCCAGCAGCAATGGGGAAACTAACACAGATACGCAGTATTTT. Translating gives CASSNGETNTDTQYF.

This clonotype was seen many times. This rearrangement joins TRBV7-8 to TRBJ1-6, with D unclear. Germline V gives CDR1 SGHVS, CDR2 FQNEAQ. The CDR3 covers 14 residues. The V end was cut by 5 bases, the J end by 6 bases, with 11 bases between. DNA for the CDR3: TGTGCCAGCAGCCGTGACGAGTCTAATTCACCCCTCCACTTT. It encodes CASSRDESNSPLHF.

Many counts were recorded for this clonotype. The CDR3 region is CASRNSGRDNEQFF. In DNA, the CDR3 is TGTGCCAGCAGGAATTCCGGGAGGGACAATGAGCAGTTCTTC. This chain links TRBV25-1 with TRBJ2-1; TRBD2 matches 8 bases. This CDR3 is built from 14 residues. The germline CDR1 and CDR2 sequences are MGHDK and SYGVNS. With V trimmed by 6 bases and J by 5 bases, 6 bases remained unmatched.

The sample holds many counts of this clonotype. The V and J genes are TRBV7-2 and TRBJ1-2; D might be TRBD1 (5 bases). Trimming shortened V by 3 bases and J by 4 bases, and 9 bases separated the two germline ends. The CDR3 is made up of 13 amino acids. Per the germline V gene, CDR1 is SGHTA and CDR2 is FQGNSA. CDR3 sequence reads: CASSFRGLYGYTF. As DNA, the CDR3 is TGTGCCAGCAGCTTCCGGGGCCTCTATGGCTACACCTTC.

This clonotype was recorded many times. The rearrangement links TRBV28 to TRBJ1-2; D gene ambiguous. Germline-derived CDR1 and CDR2 are MDHEN and SYDVKM. V was trimmed by 2 bases and J by 4 bases, leaving 8 bases between them. This CDR3 spans 13 amino acids. CDR3 residues: CASSLGSAYGYTF. CDR3 DNA: TGTGCCAGCAGTTTAGGGTCCGCCTATGGCTACACCTTC.

This clonotype was observed many times. The chain has TRBV6-1 and TRBJ2-2; 7 bases agree with TRBD2. The CDR3 totals 14 residues. The germline gives CDR1 MNHNS, CDR2 SASEGT. V was pared by 11 bases and J by 5 bases, with 11 bases of the junction left unmatched. The CDR3: CAVGLVFGTGELFF. The CDR3 bases are TGTGCCGTAGGACTAGTATTCGGAACCGGGGAGCTGTTTTTT.

Ten or more counts support this clonotype. V and J are TRBV6-5 and TRBJ1-4; D is uncertain. Germline CDR1 reads MNHEY; CDR2 reads SVGAGI. The CDR3 totals 15 residues. The V and J ends lost 2 bases and 5 bases respectively, with 12 bases between them. The CDR3 DNA reads as TGTGCCAGCAGTTACAGGGCAACGGGAAATGAAAAACTGTTTTTT. Translated, it gives CASSYRATGNEKLFF.

Ten or more counts support this clonotype. The chain couples TRBV5-1 to TRBJ2-5; 9 nucleotides line up with TRBD1. This CDR3 is built from 16 residues. J gave up 5 bases and V 3 bases, and 11 bases lay outside the gene matches. Germline V lookup: CDR1 SGHRS, CDR2 YFSETQ. The CDR3 is CASSSFNRDRVETQYF. The CDR3 DNA reads as TGCGCCAGCAGCTCCTTTAACCGGGACAGGGTGGAGACCCAGTACTTC.

In this sample, this clonotype turned up a few times. This chain links TRBV18 with TRBJ2-2; possible D gene TRBD1, 6 bases. V was pared by 3 bases and J by 6 bases, with 14 bases between. The CDR3 has 15 residues. Germline CDR1 KGHSH, CDR2 LQKENI. CDR3 DNA sequence: TGTGCCAGCTCACCTACCAGACAGGCGTCCGGGGAGCTGTTTTTT. Its translation: CASSPTRQASGELFF.

This clonotype occurred a few times. A much larger clone sits a single nucleotide away, making a read error possible. The chain combines TRBV27 with TRBJ2-3, with D perhaps TRBD1 (6 bases). From germline, CDR1 is MNHEY and CDR2 SMNVEV (reference sequence). The CDR3 covers 14 residues. The CDR3 region is CASSRKDSTDKQYF. The CDR3 coding sequence is TGTGCCAGCAGTCGAAAGGACAGCACAGATAAGCAGTATTTT.

This clonotype has a count of ten or more. The rearrangement uses TRBV11-1 and TRBJ2-1; 7 positions agree with TRBD1. J was trimmed by 0 bases and V by 4 bases; bases with no gene match: 6. Germline CDR1 and CDR2: SGHAT and FQDESV (reference sequence). The CDR3 spans 16 residues. The CDR3 is CASSSSTGSSYNEQFF. For the CDR3, the DNA is TGTGCCAGCAGCTCCTCGACAGGGAGCTCCTACAATGAGCAGTTCTTC.

The sample holds many counts of this clonotype. The chain is built from TRBV12-3 or TRBV12-4 and TRBJ2-7; 7 nucleotides match TRBD1. The CDR3 spans 15 residues. V was clipped by 1 base and J by 6 bases; unmatched bases: 9. CDR3 coding DNA: TGTGCCAGCAGTTTAGTGGCAGGGGGTGGTGGCGAGCAGTACTTC. This translates into CASSLVAGGGGEQYF.

This clonotype showed up many times. The V and J genes are TRBV20-1 and TRBJ2-1, with 13 bases identical to TRBD2. Germline CDR1 DFQATT, CDR2 SNEGSKA (reference sequence). This CDR3 is built from 16 residues. Unmatched junction bases numbered 8, after V lost 3 bases and J lost 6 bases. CDR3 in DNA: TGCAGTGCTAGGACTAGCGGGAGGCTCTGGGCCAATGAGCAGTTCTTC. Translating it yields CSARTSGRLWANEQFF.

This clonotype has a count of ten or more. V and J are TRBV29-1 and TRBJ1-2; D remains ambiguous. V lost 0 bases and J lost 5, with 13 bases in between. Germline CDR1 SQVTM, CDR2 ANQGSEA. The CDR3 totals 14 residues. The CDR3 nucleotides read TGCAGCGTTGAAGAATTAGCAGATTTTTATGGCTACACCTTC. Translation gives CSVEELADFYGYTF.

This clonotype appeared many times. V is TRBV29-1 and J is TRBJ2-4, with D perhaps assigned TRBD1 or TRBD2 (5 bases each). CDR1 is SQVTM and CDR2 is ANQGSEA in the germline V gene. The CDR3 consists of 15 residues. The V end was cut by 7 bases, the J end by 0 bases, with 16 bases between. CDR3 DNA: TGCAGCGCCCAAGGGACGGCACTAGCCAAAAACATTCAGTACTTC. This gives the protein CSAQGTALAKNIQYF.

This clonotype was detected ten times or more. The chain joins TRBV6-2 or TRBV6-3 to TRBJ2-5; D uncertain. The V gene's germline CDR1 is MNHEY and CDR2 SVGEGT. Trimming stripped 3 bases from V and 4 bases from J, with 9 bases between. This CDR3 comprises 13 residues. CDR3 in DNA: TGTGCCAGCAGTTATCTCCAGGTAGAGACCCAGTACTTC. It is translated as CASSYLQVETQYF.

There are many counts of this clonotype. The rearrangement joins TRBV7-8 to TRBJ2-5, with a weak D call TRBD1 (6 bases). CDR3 size: 15 residues. With 5 bases removed from V and 5 bases from J, the gap between germline ends came to 18 bases. Germline lookup yields CDR1 SGHVS and CDR2 FQNEAQ. The CDR3 region is CASSTHRVSKETQYF. CDR3 nucleotides: TGTGCCAGCAGCACCCACAGGGTTTCTAAGGAGACCCAGTACTTC.

The table lists this clonotype with a few counts. A much larger clone sits a single nucleotide away, making a read error possible. This sequence joins TRBV5-1 and TRBJ1-2; tentative D call: TRBD1 (6 bases). The germline V gene encodes CDR1 SGHRS and CDR2 YFSETQ. V was clipped by 4 bases and J by 8 bases, with 12 bases between them. This CDR3 region has 12 residues. This CDR3 reads CASSPDGGGYTF. The DNA of the CDR3 is TGCGCCAGCAGCCCAGACGGGGGCGGCTACACCTTC.

The chain combines TRBV4-2 with TRBJ2-3; 11 bases agree with TRBD2. This CDR3 is 18 amino acids long. V lost 0 bases, J lost 6 bases, and 11 bases stayed unmatched. Germline-derived CDR1 and CDR2 are LGHNA and YNFKEQ. The CDR3 region has the DNA TGTGCCAGCAGCCAAGACCCGATACCTAGCGGGAGGTCGGATACGCAGTATTTT. This translates into CASSQDPIPSGRSDTQYF.